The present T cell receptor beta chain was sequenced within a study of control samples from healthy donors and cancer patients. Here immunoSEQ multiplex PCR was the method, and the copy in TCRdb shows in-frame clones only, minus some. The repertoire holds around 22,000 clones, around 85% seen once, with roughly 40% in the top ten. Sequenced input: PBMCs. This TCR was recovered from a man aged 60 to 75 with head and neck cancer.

CDR3 coding DNA: TGTGCCAGCAGCTTAGGTGATGGTGACAATGAGCAGTTCTTC. Translating it yields CASSLGDGDNEQFF. This sequence joins TRBV5-6 and TRBJ2-1, with D hard to call. Deletions cut 2 bases from V and 5 bases from J, with 11 bases between. The CDR3 sequence is 14 residues long. Per the germline V gene, CDR1 is SGHDT and CDR2 is YYEEEE.